A single sample gave rise to the 10 T cell receptor beta chains below, sequenced in a study of glioma-infiltrating T cells after dendritic cell vaccination. TCRdb keeps only in-frame clones here, not all; method: immunoSEQ multiplex PCR. The data show approximately 92,000 clones, 80% seen once. The sample's time point: after dendritic cell vaccination, including at tumor progression/relapse. This specimen consisted of blood, obtained after dendritic cell vaccination. These receptors came from a human donor with glioblastoma.

The chain uses TRBV30 and TRBJ2-7; the D gene is possibly TRBD1 (6 bases). CDR1 is GTSNPN and CDR2 is SVGIG in the germline V gene (reference sequence). V was cut by 0 bases and J by 6 bases, with 15 bases left in between. The CDR3 has 14 residues. The CDR3 DNA sequence: TGTGCCTGGAGTGTCAAAAACAGGGTCGGCGAGCAGTACTTC. This sequence encodes CAWSVKNRVGEQYF.

The V gene is TRBV1, the J gene TRBJ1-1; the table's D call TRBD1 went unverified against the DNA. TRBV1 is termed a pseudogene. This CDR3 spans 17 amino acids. The CDR3 reads CTSSQPPGQGNFSVAFF. Here the CDR3 DNA reads TGCACCAGCAGCCAGCCACCGGGACAGGGGAACTTTTCGGTAGCTTTCTTT.

The gene calls are TRBV9 and TRBJ2-3, with 7 bases matching TRBD2. The CDR3 totals 15 residues. Germline CDR1 SGDLS, CDR2 YYNGEE. The ends lost 0 bases at V and 5 bases at J; junction bases unmatched: 6. The CDR3 loop reads CASSVDVGGQDTQYF. As DNA, the CDR3 is TGTGCCAGCAGCGTAGATGTGGGAGGGCAAGATACGCAGTATTTT.

The chain uses TRBV15 and TRBJ2-7, with 15 bases lining up with TRBD2. The CDR3 sequence is 17 residues long. With V trimmed by 4 bases and J by 6 bases, 10 bases remained unmatched. Germline CDR1 and CDR2: LNHNV and YYDKDF (reference sequence). Written as DNA, the CDR3 is TGTGCCACCAGCATCCAAGGGACTAGCGGGAGGTTAGGCGAGCAGTACTTC. Translation gives CATSIQGTSGRLGEQYF.

V is TRBV7-3 and J is TRBJ2-3, with unresolved D. V dropped 5 bases and J dropped 0 bases, with 9 bases sitting between them. The CDR3 runs 14 residues. Germline CDR1 reads SGHTA; CDR2 reads FQGTGA. CDR3 DNA: TGTGCCAGCAGCCCCACGAGTAGCACAGATACGCAGTATTTT. Its protein is CASSPTSSTDTQYF.

The chain joins TRBV10-3 to TRBJ1-2, with TRBD1 matching over 9 bases. V lost 8 bases, J lost 0 bases, and 10 bases stayed unmatched. This CDR3 region has 16 residues. Germline-derived CDR1 and CDR2 are ENHRY and SYGVKD. CDR3 DNA: TGTGCCATCCTTAAGACAGGGGGGATCTCTAACTATGGCTACACCTTC. This sequence encodes CAILKTGGISNYGYTF.

The chain employs TRBV18 and TRBJ1-1; possible D gene TRBD1, 6 bases. V shed 0 bases and J shed 5 bases, with 13 bases lying between them. Germline V gene lookup returns CDR1 KGHSH and CDR2 LQKENI. This CDR3 region has 15 residues. DNA of the CDR3: TGTGCCAGCTCACCACCGACAGGCCGAGGGACTGAAGCTTTCTTT. The encoded protein is CASSPPTGRGTEAFF.

V and J are TRBV27 and TRBJ1-5, with D perhaps matching TRBD1 (6 bases). CDR1 and CDR2 (germline): MNHEY, SMNVEV (reference sequence). The CDR3 is made up of 13 amino acids. The germline V and J ends were trimmed by 7 bases and 6 bases, with 13 bases remaining between them. The CDR3 DNA follows: TGTGCCAGCAAGCAGGGACAACGTCAGCCCCAGCATTTT. It codes for CASKQGQRQPQHF.

The V and J genes are TRBV29-1 and TRBJ2-3; TRBD2 agrees at 8 bases. Unmatched junction bases numbered 9, after V lost 4 bases and J lost 0 bases. This CDR3 spans 16 amino acids. Germline V gene lookup returns CDR1 SQVTM and CDR2 ANQGSEA. CDR3 coding DNA: TGCAGCGTTGGGCGGGGGGTTTCCGCTAGCACAGATACGCAGTATTTT. It is translated as CSVGRGVSASTDTQYF.

The CDR3 is CASSPGQGGGNTIYF. The CDR3 bases are TGTGCCAGTAGTCCCGGACAGGGAGGAGGAAACACCATATATTTT. The chain recombines TRBV19 with TRBJ1-3; 8 bases map to TRBD1. The germline gives CDR1 LNHDA, CDR2 SQIVND (reference sequence). This CDR3 spans 15 amino acids. V lost 5 bases to trimming and J lost 4 bases; unmatched junction nucleotides: 7.